Listed below are T cell receptor beta chains from one sample, sequenced in a study of CD8+CD57+ T cells in acquired aplastic anemia. TCRdb recomputed calls from the reads with MiXCR, one row per CDR3 protein. The data contain roughly 300,000 distinct CDR3 sequences, approximately 55% of them seen just once; the ten biggest clones take up around 7.6%. Material: sorted CD4+, CD8+, or CD8+CD57+ T cells (not recorded which) from PBMCs. The receptors derive from a human donor with severe aplastic anemia or a healthy control (not recorded which). Each CDR3 is given with its conserved first and last residue. D genes are given only for firm matches. Size tells how often a clone was seen (once, few, many) or the class of an expanded clone, and some rows leave it out.

D gene: TRBD2
J gene: TRBJ2-3
clone size: .
V gene: TRBV11-2
CDR3 DNA: TGTGCCAGCAGCCTACGCCGAAGCGGGGGGCTCACAGATACGCAGTATTTT
CDR3 protein: CASSLRRSGGLTDTQYF

D gene: .
J gene: TRBJ1-3
clone size: .
V gene: TRBV28
CDR3 DNA: TGTGCCAGCAGTTTAGAGGGACCCAACACCATATATTTT
CDR3 protein: CASSLEGPNTIYF

D gene: .
J gene: TRBJ1-4
clone size: once
V gene: TRBV7-9
CDR3 DNA: TGTGCCACTACCTCGTACAGGGATTCTATCGGAAAACTGTTTTTT
CDR3 protein: CATTSYRDSIGKLFF

D gene: .
J gene: TRBJ2-3
clone size: .
V gene: TRBV29-1
CDR3 DNA: TGCAGCGTAAAGGTCGGCACAGATACGCAGTATTTT
CDR3 protein: CSVKVGTDTQYF

D gene: .
J gene: TRBJ2-7
clone size: .
V gene: TRBV5-1
CDR3 DNA: TGCGCCAGCAGCTTGGTTCTAGGGGAGCAGTACTTC
CDR3 protein: CASSLVLGEQYF

D gene: TRBD2
J gene: TRBJ2-5
clone size: few
V gene: TRBV7-9
CDR3 DNA: TGTGCCAGCAGCGGACTAGCGGGGGGGTTCCAAGAGACCCAGTACTTC
CDR3 protein: CASSGLAGGFQETQYF

D gene: .
J gene: TRBJ1-3
clone size: .
V gene: TRBV2
CDR3 DNA: TGTGCCAGCAATGATGCTGGGACTGGAAACACCATATATTTT
CDR3 protein: CASNDAGTGNTIYF

D gene: .
J gene: TRBJ1-1
clone size: .
V gene: TRBV9
CDR3 DNA: TGTGCCAGCAGCGTATCAGGGGTCACTGAAGCTTTCTTT
CDR3 protein: CASSVSGVTEAFF

D gene: .
J gene: TRBJ1-1
clone size: many
V gene: TRBV30
CDR3 DNA: TGTGCCTGGAGTGTATCAGACACTGAAGCTTTCTTT
CDR3 protein: CAWSVSDTEAFF

D gene: TRBD2
J gene: TRBJ2-3
clone size: many
V gene: TRBV13
CDR3 DNA: TGTGCCAGCCGGGCTAGCGGGGGGGGTCGAGATACGCAGTATTTT
CDR3 protein: CASRASGGGRDTQYF

D gene: .
J gene: TRBJ2-7
clone size: few
V gene: TRBV19
CDR3 DNA: TGTGCCAGTAGTATAGGGGTGACCCCAACCTACGAGCAGTACTTC
CDR3 protein: CASSIGVTPTYEQYF

D gene: .
J gene: TRBJ1-4
clone size: many
V gene: TRBV20-1
CDR3 DNA: TGCAGTGCTAGGCCACGGAGGACTAATGAAAAACTGTTTTTT
CDR3 protein: CSARPRRTNEKLFF

D gene: TRBD2
J gene: TRBJ2-5
clone size: .
V gene: TRBV11-2
CDR3 DNA: TGTGCCAGCAGCTTAGGGTTAGCGGGAGGTGGACAAGAGACCCAGTACTTC
CDR3 protein: CASSLGLAGGGQETQYF

D gene: .
J gene: TRBJ1-2
clone size: many
V gene: TRBV2
CDR3 DNA: TGTGCCAGCAGTGAACTCGGGGGCAATGGCTACACCTTC
CDR3 protein: CASSELGGNGYTF

D gene: TRBD1
J gene: TRBJ2-5
clone size: .
V gene: TRBV7-2
CDR3 DNA: TGTGCCAGCAGCTTAAGGAGGACAGGGGTCGAGACCAAGTACTTC
CDR3 protein: CASSLRRTGVETKYF

D gene: .
J gene: TRBJ1-6
clone size: few
V gene: TRBV7-6
CDR3 DNA: TGTGCCAGCAGCTTAATGACTAATTCACCCCTCCACTTT
CDR3 protein: CASSLMTNSPLHF

D gene: TRBD2
J gene: TRBJ2-1
clone size: many
V gene: TRBV7-2
CDR3 DNA: TGTGCCAGCAGCTTACCTACTTTTGCCGGGAGGAGGAATGAGCAGTTCTTC
CDR3 protein: CASSLPTFAGRRNEQFF

D gene: TRBD1
J gene: TRBJ1-4
clone size: .
V gene: TRBV10-1
CDR3 DNA: TGCGCCAGCAGAGAGCCGGGACAGGAGGCCGTAAAACTGTTTTTT
CDR3 protein: CASREPGQEAVKLFF

D gene: TRBD2
J gene: TRBJ2-1
clone size: many
V gene: TRBV4-3
CDR3 DNA: TGCGCCAGCAGCCAGGGACTAGCGGGGCTCGGGGGGCAGTTCTTC
CDR3 protein: CASSQGLAGLGGQFF

D gene: TRBD1
J gene: TRBJ1-5
clone size: .
V gene: TRBV3-1
CDR3 DNA: TGTGCCAGCAGCCAAGGGTACAGGGGAAGGGATCAGCACCAGCATTTT
CDR3 protein: CASSQGYRGRDQHQHF

D gene: TRBD1
J gene: TRBJ1-6
clone size: .
V gene: TRBV7-9
CDR3 DNA: TGTGCCAGCAGCTTTTCGGGGACAGGGGGCCCACCCCTCCACTTT
CDR3 protein: CASSFSGTGGPPLHF

D gene: .
J gene: TRBJ2-5
clone size: once
V gene: TRBV19
CDR3 DNA: TGTGCCAGTAGTATTTCACGGGCCGAGACCCAGTACTTC
CDR3 protein: CASSISRAETQYF

D gene: .
J gene: TRBJ1-1
clone size: many
V gene: TRBV7-9
CDR3 DNA: TGTGCCACCGGGGAGCGAGTCAACACTGAAGCTTTCTTT
CDR3 protein: CATGERVNTEAFF

D gene: .
J gene: TRBJ1-5
clone size: .
V gene: TRBV19
CDR3 DNA: TGTGCCAGTAGTATCGGTTCGGGACGGGGCAATCAGCCCCAGCATTTT
CDR3 protein: CASSIGSGRGNQPQHF

D gene: .
J gene: TRBJ1-1
clone size: many
V gene: TRBV7-2
CDR3 DNA: TGTGCCAGCAGCTTAAAGGCAGGGCGGCTTAAGGTGAACACTGAAGCTTTCTTT
CDR3 protein: CASSLKAGRLKVNTEAFF

D gene: TRBD2
J gene: TRBJ2-5
clone size: many
V gene: TRBV24-1
CDR3 DNA: TGTGCCACCAGTGATTTCGGGCGGGGGGGCCGCACGCAAACCCAGTACTTC
CDR3 protein: CATSDFGRGGRTQTQYF

D gene: .
J gene: TRBJ1-2
clone size: few
V gene: TRBV20-1
CDR3 DNA: TGCAGTGCCTGGGACGTCGCGTATGGCTACACCTTC
CDR3 protein: CSAWDVAYGYTF

D gene: .
J gene: TRBJ2-1
clone size: many
V gene: TRBV6-5
CDR3 DNA: TGTGCCTGCAAGAGGGAGAGCTCCTACAATGAGCAGTTCTTC
CDR3 protein: CACKRESSYNEQFF

D gene: .
J gene: TRBJ1-1
clone size: many
V gene: TRBV29-1
CDR3 DNA: TGCAGCGTTGCGCAGATAGAAGCTTTCTTT
CDR3 protein: CSVAQIEAFF

D gene: .
J gene: TRBJ2-1
clone size: many
V gene: TRBV14
CDR3 DNA: TGTGCCAGCAGCCAAGATATAACTAGACACGAGTACAATGAGCAGTTCTTC
CDR3 protein: CASSQDITRHEYNEQFF

D gene: .
J gene: TRBJ2-7
clone size: .
V gene: TRBV11-2
CDR3 DNA: TGTGCCAGCAGCCGGGACACCGACTACGAGCAGTACTTC
CDR3 protein: CASSRDTDYEQYF

D gene: .
J gene: TRBJ1-1
clone size: once
V gene: TRBV7-8
CDR3 DNA: TGTGCCAGCAGCAATAAGGGACGGCAAAACACTGAAGCTTTCTTT
CDR3 protein: CASSNKGRQNTEAFF

D gene: .
J gene: TRBJ1-2
clone size: .
V gene: TRBV6-1
CDR3 DNA: TGTGCCATCATGAGAGAGGACTATGGCTACACCTTC
CDR3 protein: CAIMREDYGYTF

D gene: TRBD1
J gene: TRBJ1-5
clone size: many
V gene: TRBV12-3/TRBV12-4
CDR3 DNA: TGTGCCAGCAGTACCTGGAGTTGGGACAGGGGAGATCAGCCCCAGCATTTT
CDR3 protein: CASSTWSWDRGDQPQHF

D gene: .
J gene: TRBJ1-1
clone size: many
V gene: TRBV12-3/TRBV12-4
CDR3 DNA: TGTGCCAGCAAAGGGCAGGGGATACCGAACACTGAAGCTTTCTTT
CDR3 protein: CASKGQGIPNTEAFF

D gene: TRBD1
J gene: TRBJ2-2
clone size: .
V gene: TRBV19
CDR3 DNA: TGTGCCAGTAGTTCGGGGACAGATACCGGGGAGCTGTTTTTT
CDR3 protein: CASSSGTDTGELFF

D gene: .
J gene: TRBJ2-5
clone size: many
V gene: TRBV6-2/TRBV6-3
CDR3 DNA: TGTGCCAGCAGTTACGTTTTCAGGGCAGAAAAACTACTACAAGAGACCCAGTACTTC
CDR3 protein: CASSYVFRAEKLLQETQYF

D gene: .
J gene: TRBJ1-5
clone size: .
V gene: TRBV19
CDR3 DNA: TGTGCCAGTAAGCAGCTGCTCAATCAGCCCCAGCATTTT
CDR3 protein: CASKQLLNQPQHF

D gene: TRBD1
J gene: TRBJ2-5
clone size: .
V gene: TRBV2
CDR3 DNA: TGTGCCAGCAGTGAGATGAGGGGGCGGGAGACCCAGTACTTC
CDR3 protein: CASSEMRGRETQYF

D gene: .
J gene: TRBJ1-1
clone size: many
V gene: TRBV5-6
CDR3 DNA: TGTGCCAGCAGCTTGTCTGGGGTCTCAGCGACTGAAGCTTTCTTT
CDR3 protein: CASSLSGVSATEAFF

D gene: TRBD2
J gene: TRBJ2-7
clone size: .
V gene: TRBV7-8
CDR3 DNA: TGTGCCAGCAGCTTTTCGGGGGGTGCCGGAAGGGAGCAGTACTTC
CDR3 protein: CASSFSGGAGREQYF

D gene: .
J gene: TRBJ2-5
clone size: .
V gene: TRBV19
CDR3 DNA: TGTGCCAGTAGCCAATTTGGGTTACAGCAAGAGACCCAGTACTTC
CDR3 protein: CASSQFGLQQETQYF

D gene: .
J gene: TRBJ2-6
clone size: .
V gene: TRBV2
CDR3 DNA: TGTGCCAGCAGTGAAATCTGGTCGGGGGATGCCGTCCTGACTTTC
CDR3 protein: CASSEIWSGDAVLTF

D gene: .
J gene: TRBJ1-6
clone size: .
V gene: TRBV19
CDR3 DNA: TGTGCCAGTAGTACCTCTGGGACACCCTATAATTCACCCCTCCACTTT
CDR3 protein: CASSTSGTPYNSPLHF

D gene: .
J gene: TRBJ1-5
clone size: .
V gene: TRBV12-3/TRBV12-4
CDR3 DNA: TGTGCCAGCAGTTTGGGGGTGGGCAATCAGCCCCAGCATTTT
CDR3 protein: CASSLGVGNQPQHF

D gene: TRBD1
J gene: TRBJ1-1
clone size: .
V gene: TRBV2
CDR3 DNA: TGTGCCAGCAGTGAAGCGTCTAGGGGGCAGGGTGAAGCTTTCTTT
CDR3 protein: CASSEASRGQGEAFF

D gene: .
J gene: TRBJ2-5
clone size: few
V gene: TRBV29-1
CDR3 DNA: TGCAGCGTAATACCAGCGACCGAGACCCAGTACTTC
CDR3 protein: CSVIPATETQYF

D gene: .
J gene: TRBJ2-3
clone size: many
V gene: TRBV4-2
CDR3 DNA: TGTGCCAGCAGCCAACCACAGTTCCCCCGATCTTATACGCAGTATTTT
CDR3 protein: CASSQPQFPRSYTQYF

D gene: TRBD1
J gene: TRBJ2-5
clone size: .
V gene: TRBV29-1
CDR3 DNA: TGCAGCGGTGGACAGGGGGCGCGAAGAGGAGGGACCCAGTACTTC
CDR3 protein: CSGGQGARRGGTQYF

D gene: .
J gene: TRBJ2-5
clone size: .
V gene: TRBV7-2
CDR3 DNA: TGTGCCAGCAGTTTAGGGGGTCAGGGGACTAAAGAGACCCAGTACTTC
CDR3 protein: CASSLGGQGTKETQYF

D gene: TRBD1
J gene: TRBJ2-7
clone size: many
V gene: TRBV6-6
CDR3 DNA: TGTGCCAGCAGTAAGACAGGGAGCTCCTACGAGCAGTACTTC
CDR3 protein: CASSKTGSSYEQYF

D gene: .
J gene: TRBJ2-2
clone size: many
V gene: TRBV5-1
CDR3 DNA: TGCGCCAGCAGCCACAGACTAGACACCGGGGAGCTGTTTTTT
CDR3 protein: CASSHRLDTGELFF

D gene: TRBD2
J gene: TRBJ2-5
clone size: .
V gene: TRBV11-1
CDR3 DNA: TGTGCCAGCAGGGGAACTAGCGGGGAACCCAGAAAGGAGACCCAGTACTTC
CDR3 protein: CASRGTSGEPRKETQYF

D gene: .
J gene: TRBJ2-7
clone size: .
V gene: TRBV7-9
CDR3 DNA: TGTGCCAGTACTTTTGGCGGGGGCTACGGGCAGTACTTC
CDR3 protein: CASTFGGGYGQYF

D gene: .
J gene: TRBJ1-3
clone size: many
V gene: TRBV19
CDR3 DNA: TGTGCCAGTAGTAAACCAGGGCTGGACACCATATATTTT
CDR3 protein: CASSKPGLDTIYF